This T cell receptor (beta chain) originates from a study of T cell clonotyping in hematopoietic cell transplantation. As concerns this clone: The antigen is not known.

Method: immunoSEQ multiplex PCR; TCRdb's copy keeps in-frame clones and lacks some. Of 30,000 to 45,000 clones detected, about 87% appear once; the ten largest clones hold approximately 2%. Study-level points and caveats: Pathologically expanded recipient clonotypes increased progressively from day 30 to day 180 as diversity fell. Cells were unsorted, so CD4 and CD8 contributions were not separated.

V gave up 0 bases and J gave up 5 bases; unmatched junction bases: 1. The CDR3 covers 14 residues. The V gene's germline CDR1 is SGHTA and CDR2 FQGNSA. The V gene is TRBV7-2, the J gene TRBJ1-5; 7 nucleotides line up with TRBD1. What was sequenced was peripheral blood mononuclear cells. The TCR sequence derives from a woman aged 40 to 50 in good health. Some clones in this sample may be carry-over from other donors' samples. For the CDR3, the DNA is TGTGCCAGCAGCTTAGCAGGACAGGATCAGCCCCAGCATTTT. It translates to CASSLAGQDQPQHF.